The 31 T cell receptor beta chains given below trace back to one sample, sequenced in a study of blood T cell repertoires in COVID-19. The method was immunoSEQ multiplex PCR; TCRdb's version includes in-frame clones alone and lacks a portion of them. The sample has fewer than 150,000 clones, approximately 84% seen once. Source material: peripheral blood. The receptor set was obtained from a human donor in a cohort sampled during active COVID-19.

The rearrangement uses TRBV18 and TRBJ2-3, with 8 nucleotides matching TRBD2. With 0 bases clipped from V and 2 bases from J, the junction kept 4 bases outside the gene matches. Germline CDR1 KGHSH, CDR2 LQKENI. This CDR3 is built from 16 residues. CDR3 region: CASSPPAGGTTDTQYF. The DNA of the CDR3 is TGTGCCAGCTCACCACCGGCGGGGGGAACCACAGATACGCAGTATTTT.

The V call is TRBV20-1, the J call TRBJ2-7; possible D gene TRBD2, 6 bases. Trimming pared 3 bases from V and 0 bases from J, leaving 15 bases between. The V gene's germline CDR1 is DFQATT and CDR2 SNEGSKA (reference sequence). The CDR3 has 15 residues. In DNA form, the CDR3 reads TGCAGTGCTAGTGCGGGGTTGGAGAACTCCTACGAGCAGTACTTC. Protein sequence: CSASAGLENSYEQYF.

This clone was detected only once. The V and J genes are TRBV19 and TRBJ1-4, with no clear D. Per germline, CDR1 LNHDA and CDR2 SQIVND (reference sequence). There are 15 residues in the CDR3. Trimming took 5 bases from V and 0 from J, leaving 10 bases between them. CDR3: CASSPRPATNEKLFF. In DNA, the CDR3 is TGTGCCAGTAGTCCTCGTCCAGCAACTAATGAAAAACTGTTTTTT.

This clone was seen a few times. The V gene is TRBV5-4, the J gene TRBJ1-2; a weak D match, TRBD1 (6 bases). Germline V lookup: CDR1 SGHNT, CDR2 YYREEE (reference sequence). The CDR3 has 14 amino acids. With 4 bases removed from V and 2 bases from J, the gap between germline ends came to 12 bases. CDR3 protein: CASSPQQGNYGYTF. The CDR3 nucleotides are TGTGCCAGCAGCCCTCAACAGGGAAACTATGGCTACACCTTC.

This chain joins TRBV3-1 (or the pseudogene TRBV3-2) and TRBJ2-5; 7 bases map to TRBD2. This CDR3 region has 13 residues. V lost 4 bases and J lost 4; bases outside the gene matches: 3. Per the germline V gene, CDR1 is LGHDT and CDR2 is YNNKEL (reference sequence). The CDR3: CASSRAGPETQYF. Here the CDR3 DNA reads TGTGCCAGCAGCCGAGCGGGGCCAGAGACCCAGTACTTC.

The count of this clone is one. The chain has TRBV10-2 and TRBJ1-6, with 10 positions matching TRBD1. The CDR3 has 16 amino acids. Germline V CDR1 and CDR2: WSHSY, SAAADI. V gave up 7 bases and J gave up 9 bases; unmatched junction bases: 12. For the CDR3, the DNA is TGCGCCAGCACCAAGACAGGGGGCGCGGTTGGTTCACCCCTCCACTTT. It codes for CASTKTGGAVGSPLHF.

The CDR3, as DNA: TGTGCCAGCAGCGTACGGGACACTCGAAACACCATATATTTT. Translated: CASSVRDTRNTIYF. This chain uses TRBV7-2 with TRBJ1-3; a weak D match, TRBD1 (6 bases). V was trimmed by 5 bases and J by 5 bases, leaving 13 bases between them. The CDR3 covers 14 residues. CDR1 is SGHTA, CDR2 FQGNSA, per germline.

The chain joins TRBV4-1 to TRBJ1-5; D not resolved. Trimming removed 4 bases at V and 3 bases at J, with 7 bases between. Germline V gives CDR1 MGHRA, CDR2 YSYEKL. The CDR3 totals 13 residues. The CDR3 is CASSLRYNQPQHF. The CDR3 region has the DNA TGCGCCAGCAGCCTCCGGTACAATCAGCCCCAGCATTTT.

The chain carries TRBV6-5 and TRBJ2-3; 7 nucleotides align to TRBD1. Germline CDR1 and CDR2: MNHEY and SVGAGI. CDR3 length equals 16 residues. Trimming cost V 2 bases and J 7 bases; bases outside gene matches: 12. CDR3 sequence: CASSYRDRLGSNTQYF. The CDR3 DNA follows: TGTGCCAGCAGTTACCGGGACAGATTAGGTTCGAATACGCAGTATTTT.

This clone has a single count. V is TRBV14 and J is TRBJ2-5; D may be TRBD1 (5 bases). Germline V gene lookup returns CDR1 SGHDN and CDR2 FVKESK. V lost 5 bases and J lost 4, with 11 bases in between. The CDR3 has 13 amino acids. The CDR3 sequence: CASSLQVRETQYF. The CDR3 region has the DNA TGTGCCAGCAGCTTACAGGTCCGAGAGACCCAGTACTTC.

This clone has just a few counts. The chain employs TRBV27 and TRBJ2-5; D might be TRBD1 (6 bases). The CDR3 is 16 amino acids. The V gene's germline CDR1 is MNHEY and CDR2 SMNVEV (reference sequence). V was shortened by 5 bases and J by 1 base, with 17 bases between the two germline ends. The DNA of the CDR3 is TGTGCCAGCAGTGAGAACCGGGACACCTTCCAAGAGACCCAGTACTTC. It specifies CASSENRDTFQETQYF.

This chain links TRBV19 with TRBJ2-2; tentative D call: TRBD2 (5 bases). The CDR3 consists of 17 residues. Trimming took 4 bases from V and 1 from J, leaving 16 bases between them. Germline values: CDR1 LNHDA, CDR2 SQIVND (reference sequence). CDR3 region: CASSTDSLGRNTGELFF. For the CDR3, the DNA is TGTGCCAGTAGTACCGATTCACTAGGGCGGAACACCGGGGAGCTGTTTTTT.

The sample holds one count of this clone. The chain carries TRBV7-6 and TRBJ2-1, with a possible D match to TRBD1 (7 bases). Trimming pared 0 bases from V and 6 bases from J, leaving 12 bases between. Germline V gives CDR1 SGHVS, CDR2 FNYEAQ. This CDR3 has 15 amino acids. CDR3 sequence: CASSLAQGGVNEQFF. CDR3 in DNA: TGTGCCAGCAGCTTAGCTCAGGGGGGAGTCAATGAGCAGTTCTTC.

The J gene is TRBJ2-7, the V gene TRBV19, with 8 bases aligning to TRBD1. This CDR3 comprises 13 residues. The germline V gene encodes CDR1 LNHDA and CDR2 SQIVND (reference sequence). Germline trimming cut 3 bases from V and 7 bases from J; bases unmatched to any gene: 5. CDR3 DNA: TGTGCCAGTAGTATTGGACAGGGAGGTGAGCAGTACTTC. Translated, it gives CASSIGQGGEQYF.

There are a few counts of this clone. The identical CDR3 is also encoded by other nucleotide sequences in the sample. The chain recombines TRBV5-1 with TRBJ1-5, with 9 bases matching TRBD1. With 0 bases clipped from V and 3 bases from J, the junction kept 1 base outside the gene matches. The germline gives CDR1 SGHRS, CDR2 YFSETQ. The CDR3 runs to 15 residues. For the CDR3, the DNA is TGCGCCAGCAGCTTGGACAGGGGGCCCAATCAGCCCCAGCATTTT. It codes for CASSLDRGPNQPQHF.

V usage is TRBV11-2 and J usage is TRBJ2-1; 8 bases line up with TRBD1. The J segment lost 8 bases and the V segment lost 4 bases, leaving 4 bases of the junction unmatched. CDR3 length: 13 amino acids. CDR1 SGHAT and CDR2 FQNNGV come from the germline V gene. The CDR3 sequence: CASSSDREDEQFF. The CDR3, as DNA: TGTGCCAGCAGCTCGGACAGGGAGGATGAGCAGTTCTTC.

The chain uses TRBV10-3 and TRBJ2-7; D is perhaps TRBD1 (6 bases). The V gene's germline CDR1 is ENHRY and CDR2 SYGVKD. Trimming shortened V by 2 bases and J by 5 bases, and 10 bases separated the two germline ends. The CDR3 runs to 13 residues. The CDR3 DNA reads TGTGCCATCAGTGAGACAGGGATGGACGAGCAGTACTTC. Residues: CAISETGMDEQYF.

The chain recombines TRBV10-1 with TRBJ2-1; 8 bases fit TRBD2. Germline V gene data show CDR1 as WNHNN and CDR2 as SYGVQD (reference sequence). The CDR3 covers 18 residues. V dropped 9 bases and J dropped 0; count of bases not matched to a gene: 16. Here the CDR3 DNA reads TGCGCCAGTAGACCGGGGATAGCGGGGTCCAGCTCCTACAATGAGCAGTTCTTC. Protein: CASRPGIAGSSSYNEQFF.

The chain combines TRBV19 with TRBJ1-2; D unresolved. The germline V gene has CDR1 LNHDA and CDR2 SQIVND (reference sequence). This CDR3 contains 13 residues. V lost 3 bases to trimming and J lost 3 bases, with 8 bases between them. CDR3: CASSIRRDYGYTF. CDR3 nucleotides: TGTGCCAGTAGTATCCGGAGGGACTATGGCTACACCTTC.

This clone turned up a few times. V and J are TRBV9 and TRBJ2-2; 7 bases agree with TRBD2. The germline V gene has CDR1 SGDLS and CDR2 YYNGEE. The CDR3 is 16 residues long. V shed 4 bases, J shed 0 bases, and the junction held 6 bases outside the gene matches. As DNA, the CDR3 is TGTGCCAGCAGCCCCCGGACTAGATCGAACACCGGGGAGCTGTTTTTT. It is translated as CASSPRTRSNTGELFF.

The chain joins TRBV2 to TRBJ1-6; the D is unclear. The V end lost 6 bases, the J end lost 7 bases, and 13 bases lay between the germline ends. CDR3 size: 14 residues. The V gene's germline CDR1 is SNHLY and CDR2 FYNNEI. CDR3 region: CASRASEGNSPLHF. CDR3 coding DNA: TGTGCCAGCAGAGCTAGTGAGGGAAATTCACCCCTCCACTTT.

The chain couples TRBV5-1 to TRBJ2-2; tentative D call: TRBD1 (6 bases). From germline, CDR1 is SGHRS and CDR2 YFSETQ. This CDR3 is built from 15 residues. The V gene lost 6 bases and the J gene lost 5 bases, with 17 bases spanning the gap. The CDR3 sequence is CASTHLQGPTGELFF. The CDR3 nucleotides are TGCGCCAGCACGCATCTACAGGGTCCAACCGGGGAGCTGTTTTTT.

The chain couples TRBV3-1 (or the pseudogene TRBV3-2) to TRBJ1-2; 9 bases align to TRBD1. After removal of 1 base from V and 3 bases from J, the junction contained 9 bases not matched to a gene. CDR3 length equals 17 residues. CDR1 is LGHDT and CDR2 is YNNKEL in the germline V gene (reference sequence). The CDR3: CASSQVPLGQGHYGYTF. DNA of the CDR3: TGTGCCAGCAGCCAAGTCCCTCTGGGACAGGGACACTATGGCTACACCTTC.

The chain employs TRBV28 and TRBJ1-3; possible D gene TRBD1, 6 bases. The CDR3 is 15 amino acids. CDR1 MDHEN and CDR2 SYDVKM come from the germline V gene. The V gene lost 6 bases and the J gene lost 4 bases, with 16 bases spanning the gap. In DNA form, the CDR3 reads TGTGCCAGCAGACCCAGGGGATCTGGAGGAAACACCATATATTTT. Residues: CASRPRGSGGNTIYF.

The chain is built from TRBV11-2 and TRBJ1-1; D gene ambiguous. The ends were cut back, 1 base at V and 6 bases at J, with 12 bases in the middle. Germline CDR1 and CDR2: SGHAT and FQNNGV. The CDR3 runs 14 residues. The CDR3 nucleotides are TGTGCCAGCAGCTTAGGGGCAGGAGGATCTGAAGCTTTCTTT. Amino acid sequence: CASSLGAGGSEAFF.

This clone has only a few counts. In nucleotides, the CDR3 is TGTGCCAGCAGGACCAGGGGGCTTAACACTGAAGCTTTCTTT. Protein sequence: CASRTRGLNTEAFF. The gene calls are TRBV5-8 and TRBJ1-1; 8 nucleotides align to TRBD1. The germline gives CDR1 SGHTS, CDR2 YDEGEE. V shed 5 bases, J shed 2 bases, and the junction held 5 bases outside the gene matches. The CDR3 covers 14 residues.

V is TRBV4-1 and J is TRBJ1-2; D perhaps matches TRBD1 (6 bases). Per germline, CDR1 MGHRA and CDR2 YSYEKL. V lost 0 bases and J lost 4, with 15 bases in between. This CDR3 contains 16 residues. The CDR3 coding sequence is TGCGCCAGCAGCCAAGATGATGGGGGGGCCGGCTATGGCTACACCTTC. Protein product: CASSQDDGGAGYGYTF.

The chain links TRBV27 to TRBJ2-1; D may be TRBD2 (6 bases). Germline V gene sequence: CDR1 MNHEY, CDR2 SMNVEV (reference sequence). With 6 bases removed from V and 4 bases from J, the gap between germline ends came to 19 bases. This CDR3 has 16 amino acids. As DNA, the CDR3 is TGTGCCAGCAGGAAAAACATGGGCGGGGTTTACAATGAGCAGTTCTTC. Its translation is CASRKNMGGVYNEQFF.

V is TRBV11-1 and J is TRBJ2-1; 7 nucleotides line up with TRBD2. CDR1 is SGHAT, CDR2 FQDESV, per germline (reference sequence). After removal of 6 bases from V and 7 bases from J, the junction contained 15 bases not matched to a gene. The CDR3 is 16 amino acids. In DNA form, the CDR3 reads TGTGCCAGCAGGGTATATGGGGGTACCGGGGGGAATGAGCAGTTCTTC. It encodes CASRVYGGTGGNEQFF.

The sample holds one count of this clone. The genes are TRBV18 and TRBJ1-3; D gene ambiguous. CDR3 length: 16 amino acids. Germline CDR1 KGHSH, CDR2 LQKENI. V gave up 0 bases and J gave up 0 bases, with 9 bases separating them. CDR3 in amino acids: CASSPPSLYSGNTIYF. For the CDR3, the DNA is TGTGCCAGCTCACCACCTAGCCTTTACTCTGGAAACACCATATATTTT.

The chain joins TRBV28 to TRBJ2-3, with a tentative D call TRBD1 (5 bases). V lost 8 bases, J lost 0 bases, and 21 bases lay in between. The CDR3 totals 17 residues. CDR1 MDHEN and CDR2 SYDVKM come from the germline V gene. CDR3 loop: CASRWVDRKSSTDTQYF. CDR3 DNA: TGTGCCAGCCGGTGGGTCGACAGAAAATCTAGCACAGATACGCAGTATTTT. Filled out from reference TRBV28 and TRBJ2-3, the complete variable domain reads DVKVTQSSRYLVKRTGEKVFLECVQDMDHENMFWYRQDPGLGLRLIYFSYDVKMKEKGDIPEGYSVSREKKERFSLILESASTNQTSMYLCASRWVDRKSSTDTQYFGPGTRLTVL.